This TCR beta chain was sequenced during a study of blood T cell repertoires in COVID-19. Study background: Acute-phase and convalescent COVID-19 samples originated in the United States, Italy and Spain.

Original handling: Amplification of reference gene primers was used by the study to estimate nucleated cell counts. Produced via immunoSEQ multiplex PCR; TCRdb's table is partial and in-frame only. The V and J calls and clone size come from that table; D and trimming were worked out from the DNA. The data show about 220,000 clones, 80% to 90% seen once. CDR3 length: 14 amino acids. Trimming stripped 5 bases from V and 0 bases from J, with 11 bases between. Germline V gene lookup returns CDR1 LNHDA and CDR2 SQIVND (reference sequence). The V gene is TRBV19, the J gene TRBJ2-7, with D possibly matching TRBD1 (6 bases). Sequenced sample: peripheral blood. The TCR sequence derives from a man aged 50-60 years who had recovered from COVID-19. Here the CDR3 DNA reads TGTGCCAGTAGTTCGACAGGTAGCTCCTACGAGCAGTACTTC. It codes for CASSSTGSSYEQYF.